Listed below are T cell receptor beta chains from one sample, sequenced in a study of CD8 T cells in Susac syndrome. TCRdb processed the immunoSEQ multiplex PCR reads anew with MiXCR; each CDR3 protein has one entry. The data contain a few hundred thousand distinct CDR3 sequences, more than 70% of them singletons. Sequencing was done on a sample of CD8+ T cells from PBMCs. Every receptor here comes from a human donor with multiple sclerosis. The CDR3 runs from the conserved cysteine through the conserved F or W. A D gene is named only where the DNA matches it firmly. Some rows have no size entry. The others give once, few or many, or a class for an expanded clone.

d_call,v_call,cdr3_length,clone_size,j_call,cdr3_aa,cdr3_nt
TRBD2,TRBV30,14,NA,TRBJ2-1,CAWMGLATYNEQFF,TGTGCCTGGATGGGACTAGCAACCTACAATGAGCAGTTCTTC
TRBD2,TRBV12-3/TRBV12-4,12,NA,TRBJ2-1,CASSFSGHEQFF,TGTGCCAGCAGTTTTAGCGGGCATGAGCAGTTCTTC
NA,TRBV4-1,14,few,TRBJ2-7,CASSPQGRSYEQYF,TGCGCCAGCAGTCCACAAGGGCGTTCCTACGAGCAGTACTTC
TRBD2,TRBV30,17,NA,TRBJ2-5,CAWSELAGGPMGETQYF,TGTGCCTGGAGTGAACTAGCGGGAGGGCCGATGGGAGAGACCCAGTACTTC
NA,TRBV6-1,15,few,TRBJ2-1,CASSEDDYSYNEQFF,TGTGCCAGCAGTGAAGACGACTACTCCTACAATGAGCAGTTCTTC
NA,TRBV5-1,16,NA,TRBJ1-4,CASSSEVGDVTEKLFF,TGCGCCAGCAGCTCGGAGGTGGGGGACGTTACAGAAAAACTGTTTTTT
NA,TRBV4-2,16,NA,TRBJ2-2,CASSPSSTGNTGELFF,TGTGCCAGCAGCCCAAGCTCGACGGGGAACACCGGGGAGCTGTTTTTT
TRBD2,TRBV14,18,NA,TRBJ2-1,CASSQDLLAGTSYNEQFF,TGTGCCAGCAGCCAAGATCTTTTAGCGGGTACCTCCTACAATGAGCAGTTCTTC
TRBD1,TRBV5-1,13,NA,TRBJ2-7,CASSEDRDYEQYF,TGCGCCAGCAGCGAGGACAGGGATTACGAGCAGTACTTC
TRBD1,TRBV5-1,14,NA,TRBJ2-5,CASSLTADRETQYF,TGCGCCAGCAGCTTGACAGCGGACAGGGAGACCCAGTACTTC
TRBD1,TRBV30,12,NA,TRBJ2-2,CAWSLQGWELFF,TGTGCCTGGAGCTTACAGGGGTGGGAGCTGTTTTTT
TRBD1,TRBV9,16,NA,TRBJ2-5,CASSPGTVGFQETQYF,TGTGCCAGCAGCCCCGGGACAGTGGGCTTCCAAGAGACCCAGTACTTC
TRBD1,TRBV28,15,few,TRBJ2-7,CASSPGTEDVNEQYF,TGTGCCAGCAGCCCCGGGACAGAGGACGTCAACGAGCAGTACTTC
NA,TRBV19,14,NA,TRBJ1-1,CASSIGGEITEAFF,TGTGCCAGTAGTATAGGAGGGGAAATAACTGAAGCTTTCTTT
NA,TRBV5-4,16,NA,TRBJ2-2,CASSWTADVNTGELFF,TGTGCCAGCAGCTGGACGGCAGACGTTAACACCGGGGAGCTGTTTTTT
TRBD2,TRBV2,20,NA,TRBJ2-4,CASTDLRTSGGAIAKNIQYF,TGTGCCAGCACAGACCTGCGGACTAGCGGGGGGGCCATCGCCAAAAACATTCAGTACTTC
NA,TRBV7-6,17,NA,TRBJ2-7,CASSQGTFGEGSYEQYF,TGTGCCAGCAGCCAAGGGACATTCGGCGAGGGCTCCTACGAGCAGTACTTC
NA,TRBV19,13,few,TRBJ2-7,CASSSGPVYEQYF,NA
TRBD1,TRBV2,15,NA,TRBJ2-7,CASSAPGQGRWEQYF,TGTGCCAGCAGTGCTCCGGGACAGGGACGTTGGGAGCAGTACTTC
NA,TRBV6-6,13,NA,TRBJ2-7,CASSPGQYYEQYF,TGTGCCAGCAGTCCCGGACAGTACTACGAGCAGTACTTC
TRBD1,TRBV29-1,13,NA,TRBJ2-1,CSVGTAIHNEQFF,TGCAGCGTCGGGACAGCTATCCACAATGAGCAGTTCTTC
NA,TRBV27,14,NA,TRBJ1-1,CASSFGGWGGEAFF,TGTGCCAGCAGTTTTGGGGGTTGGGGGGGTGAAGCTTTCTTT
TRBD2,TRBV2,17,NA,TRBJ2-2,CASSPLLSGVTAGELFF,TGTGCCAGCAGCCCCCTTCTGAGCGGGGTTACCGCCGGGGAGCTGTTTTTT
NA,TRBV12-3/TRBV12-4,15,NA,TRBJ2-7,CASSLSGAGTYEQYF,TGTGCCAGCAGTTTAAGTGGGGCAGGGACGTACGAGCAGTACTTC
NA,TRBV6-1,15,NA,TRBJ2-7,CASNTEQGGPYEQYF,TGTGCCAGCAATACGGAACAGGGTGGCCCCTACGAGCAGTACTTC
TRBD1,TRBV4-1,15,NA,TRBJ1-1,CASTPREGAGTEAFF,TGCGCCAGCACCCCAAGAGAGGGGGCGGGCACTGAAGCTTTCTTT
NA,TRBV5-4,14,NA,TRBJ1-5,CASSLGPGSQPQHF,TGTGCCAGCAGCTTGGGGCCAGGGAGCCAGCCCCAGCATTTT
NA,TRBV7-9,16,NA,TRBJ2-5,CASNKPAEGYQETQYF,TGTGCCAGCAACAAACCGGCGGAGGGGTACCAAGAGACCCAGTACTTC
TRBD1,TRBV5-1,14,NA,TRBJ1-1,CASSTGTGVTEAFF,TGCGCCAGCAGCACCGGGACAGGGGTGACTGAAGCTTTCTTT
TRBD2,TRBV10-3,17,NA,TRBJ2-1,CAISGGLAGVTYNEQFF,TGTGCCATCAGTGGGGGCCTAGCGGGAGTTACCTACAATGAGCAGTTCTTC
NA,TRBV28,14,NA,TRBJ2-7,CASSLPARVHEQYF,TGTGCCAGCAGTTTGCCGGCCAGGGTCCACGAGCAGTACTTC
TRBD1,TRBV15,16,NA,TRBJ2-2,CATSAPGQTNTGELFF,TGTGCCACCAGCGCTCCGGGACAGACGAACACCGGGGAGCTGTTTTTT
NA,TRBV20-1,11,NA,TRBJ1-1,CSATGDTEAFF,TGCAGTGCTACAGGGGACACTGAAGCTTTCTTT
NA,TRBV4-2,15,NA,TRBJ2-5,CASSQDLASWETQYF,TGTGCCAGCAGCCAAGATCTGGCTAGCTGGGAGACCCAGTACTTC
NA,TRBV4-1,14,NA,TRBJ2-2,CASGGTANTGELFF,TGCGCCAGCGGAGGGACAGCAAACACCGGGGAGCTGTTTTTT
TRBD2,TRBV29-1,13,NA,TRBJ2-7,CSFSGGSSYEQYF,TGCAGCTTTAGCGGGGGTTCCTCCTACGAGCAGTACTTC
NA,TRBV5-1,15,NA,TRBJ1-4,CASSSTGTTNEKLFF,TGCGCCAGCAGCTCTACAGGGACAACTAATGAAAAACTGTTTTTT
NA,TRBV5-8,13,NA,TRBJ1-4,CASETVINEKLFF,TGTGCCAGCGAGACAGTGATTAATGAAAAACTGTTTTTT
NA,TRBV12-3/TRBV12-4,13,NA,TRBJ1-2,CASRLGDSIGYTF,TGTGCCAGCAGGTTAGGAGATTCAATCGGCTACACCTTC
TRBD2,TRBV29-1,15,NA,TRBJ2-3,CSLIGGGEYPDTQYF,TGCAGCCTTATCGGGGGGGGCGAATATCCAGATACGCAGTATTTT
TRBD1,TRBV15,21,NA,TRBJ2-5,CATSSSLGGSGRPMVEETQYF,TGTGCCACCAGCAGTTCTCTAGGGGGCTCGGGCCGACCGATGGTAGAAGAGACCCAGTACTTC